This entry features one TCR beta chain sequence. Its antigen is not identified. The germline V gene encodes CDR1 SEHNR and CDR2 FQNEAQ (reference sequence). The CDR3 spans 17 residues. Trimming left V 2 bases short and J 6 bases short, with 19 bases between. The Oncomine TCR Beta short-read assay sequenced DNA from cultured CD4+ T cells. Each CDR3 protein is one row after TCRdb ran MiXCR on the PCR reads. The sample lists approximately 3,200 distinct CDR3 sequences; 79% were seen once. Treatment: 10-day PBMC culture with coronavirus spike peptide pools or control peptides (ViraFEST assay). Peptide pool stimulation in ViraFEST expanded antigen-specific T cells, whose TCRs were then sequenced. This entry comes from a study of vaccination and CD4 T cells after COVID-19. Study results and caveats: Looking at convalescent patients, a median around 84% of reactive clones were present only post-vaccination. SARS-CoV-2-reactive clonotypes showed a nonsignificant median rise from roughly 21 to 40.

The chain has TRBV7-9 and TRBJ2-2; maybe TRBD1 (6 bases). This TCR was recovered from a human donor who had recovered from COVID-19. The sample taken for sequencing was CD4+ T cells from blood, cultured in vitro. The CDR3 DNA sequence: TGTGCCAGCAGCTTAAAGATGAGTGGGACATTAGCCGGGGAGCTGTTTTTT. This gives the protein CASSLKMSGTLAGELFF.